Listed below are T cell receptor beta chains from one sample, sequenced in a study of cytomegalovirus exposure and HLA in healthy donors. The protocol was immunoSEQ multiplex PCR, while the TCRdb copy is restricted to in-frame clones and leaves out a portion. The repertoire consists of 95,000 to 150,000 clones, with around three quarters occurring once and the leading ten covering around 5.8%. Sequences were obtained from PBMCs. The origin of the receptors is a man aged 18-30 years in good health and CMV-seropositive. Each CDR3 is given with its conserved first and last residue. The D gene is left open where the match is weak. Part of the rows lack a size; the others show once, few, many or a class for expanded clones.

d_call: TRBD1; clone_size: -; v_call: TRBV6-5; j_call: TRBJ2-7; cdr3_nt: TGTGCCAGCAGTTCCCACAGGGGAACCTACGAGCAGTACTTC; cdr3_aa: CASSSHRGTYEQYF
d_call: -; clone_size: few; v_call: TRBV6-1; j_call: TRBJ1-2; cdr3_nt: TGTGCCAGCAGTGAACTGGTGGCGCAGGGCTATGGCTACACCTTC; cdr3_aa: CASSELVAQGYGYTF
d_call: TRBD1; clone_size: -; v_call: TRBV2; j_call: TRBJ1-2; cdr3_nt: TGTGCCAGCAGAACAGGGGGCTTCTATGGCTACACCTTC; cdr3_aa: CASRTGGFYGYTF
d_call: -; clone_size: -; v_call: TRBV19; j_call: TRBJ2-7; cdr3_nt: TGTGCCAGTAGTACGCCGGGACAAGTTTCCTACGAGCAGTACTTC; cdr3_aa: CASSTPGQVSYEQYF
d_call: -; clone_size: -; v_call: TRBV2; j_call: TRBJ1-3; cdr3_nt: TGTGCCAGCAGCCGGGACTTAAGCTCTGGAAACACCATATATTTT; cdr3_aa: CASSRDLSSGNTIYF
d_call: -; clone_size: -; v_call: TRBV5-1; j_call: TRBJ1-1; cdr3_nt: TGCGCCAGCAGCTTGGCCGAGGGAAACACTGAAGCTTTCTTT; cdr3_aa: CASSLAEGNTEAFF
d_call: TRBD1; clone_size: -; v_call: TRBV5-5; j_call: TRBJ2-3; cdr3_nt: TGTGCCAGCAGCTGGGACAGGAGCACAGATACGCAGTATTTT; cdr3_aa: CASSWDRSTDTQYF
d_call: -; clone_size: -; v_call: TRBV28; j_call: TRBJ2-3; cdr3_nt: TGTGCCAGCGTGAGCCCCCGTATTTACAGGGTATCAACAGATACGCAGTATTTT; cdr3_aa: CASVSPRIYRVSTDTQYF
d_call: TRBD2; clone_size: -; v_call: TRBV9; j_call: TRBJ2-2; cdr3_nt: TGTGCCAGCAGCGCCTTAACTAGCGGGGGGACCGGGGAGCTGTTTTTT; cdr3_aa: CASSALTSGGTGELFF
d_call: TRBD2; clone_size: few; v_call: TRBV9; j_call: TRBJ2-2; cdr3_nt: TGTGCCAGCAGCGTAGGGAGGGACTACTCCACCGGGGAGCTGTTTTTT; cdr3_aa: CASSVGRDYSTGELFF
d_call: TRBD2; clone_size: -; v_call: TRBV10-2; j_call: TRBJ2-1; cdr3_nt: TGCGCCAGCGGAGGCACTAGCGGGGATACCTACAATGAGCAGTTCTTC; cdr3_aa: CASGGTSGDTYNEQFF
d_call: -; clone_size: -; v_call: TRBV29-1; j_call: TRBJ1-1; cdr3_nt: TGCAGCGTTGCCGGACAGTCGAACACTGAAGCTTTCTTT; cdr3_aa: CSVAGQSNTEAFF
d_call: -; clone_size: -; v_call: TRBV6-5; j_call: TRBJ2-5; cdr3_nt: TGTGCCAGCAGCCCATCGGACACCATGCAAGAGACCCAGTACTTC; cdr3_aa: CASSPSDTMQETQYF
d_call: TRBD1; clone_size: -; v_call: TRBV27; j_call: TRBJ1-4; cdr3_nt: TGTGCCAGCAGTCGACAGGGAACTAATGAAAAACTGTTTTTT; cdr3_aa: CASSRQGTNEKLFF
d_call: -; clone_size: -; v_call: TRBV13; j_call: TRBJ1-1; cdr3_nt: TGTGCCAGCAGCTCAGACTCCGGGTGGGGGGACACTGAAGCTTTCTTT; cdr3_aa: CASSSDSGWGDTEAFF
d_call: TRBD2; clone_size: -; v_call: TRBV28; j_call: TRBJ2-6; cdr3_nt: TGTGCCAGCAGTTTCCCGTACCCGGGAGGACTCTCTGGGGCCAACGTCCTGACTTTC; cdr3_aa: CASSFPYPGGLSGANVLTF
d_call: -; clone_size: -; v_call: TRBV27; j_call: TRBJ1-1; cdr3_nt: TGTGCCAGCAGTTCCGAAACCGAAGTGCTGACCCCGCGGGCTTTCTTT; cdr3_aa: CASSSETEVLTPRAFF
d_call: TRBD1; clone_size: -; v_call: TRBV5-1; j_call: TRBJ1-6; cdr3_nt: TGCGCCAGCAACGACGCCGTAGGACAGGGAACCTATAATTCACCCCTCCACTTT; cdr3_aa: CASNDAVGQGTYNSPLHF
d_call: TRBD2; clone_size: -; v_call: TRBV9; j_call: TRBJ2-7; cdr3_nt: TGTGCCAGCAGCGTAGGGCTAGCGGGGGGCGCGTACGAGCAGTACTTC; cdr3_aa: CASSVGLAGGAYEQYF
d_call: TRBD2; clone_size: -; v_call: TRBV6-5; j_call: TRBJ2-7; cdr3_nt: TGTGCCAGCAAACCGGGACTAGCGAACTACGAGCAGTACTTC; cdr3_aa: CASKPGLANYEQYF